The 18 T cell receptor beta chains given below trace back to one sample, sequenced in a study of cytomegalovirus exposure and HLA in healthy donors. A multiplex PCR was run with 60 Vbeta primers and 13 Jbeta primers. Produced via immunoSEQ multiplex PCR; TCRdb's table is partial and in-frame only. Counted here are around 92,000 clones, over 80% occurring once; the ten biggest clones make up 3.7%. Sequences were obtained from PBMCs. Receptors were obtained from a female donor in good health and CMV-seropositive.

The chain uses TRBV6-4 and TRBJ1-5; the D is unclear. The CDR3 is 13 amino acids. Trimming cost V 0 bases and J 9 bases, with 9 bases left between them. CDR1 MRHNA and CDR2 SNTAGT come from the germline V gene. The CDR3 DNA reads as TGTGCCAGCAGTGACTCGCTTTCAGGGCCCCAGCATTTT. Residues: CASSDSLSGPQHF.

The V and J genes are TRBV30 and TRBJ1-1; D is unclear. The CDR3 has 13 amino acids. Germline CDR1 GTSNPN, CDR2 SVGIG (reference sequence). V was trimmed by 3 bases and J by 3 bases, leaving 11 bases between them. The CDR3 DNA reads TGTGCCTGGAGCGTAGAGAGGGACACTGAAGCTTTCTTT. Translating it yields CAWSVERDTEAFF.

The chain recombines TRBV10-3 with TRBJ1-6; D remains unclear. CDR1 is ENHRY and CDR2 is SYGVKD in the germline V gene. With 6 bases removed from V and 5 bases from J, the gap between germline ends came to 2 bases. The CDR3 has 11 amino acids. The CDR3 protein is CAISDNSPLHF. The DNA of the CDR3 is TGTGCCATCAGCGATAATTCACCCCTCCACTTT.

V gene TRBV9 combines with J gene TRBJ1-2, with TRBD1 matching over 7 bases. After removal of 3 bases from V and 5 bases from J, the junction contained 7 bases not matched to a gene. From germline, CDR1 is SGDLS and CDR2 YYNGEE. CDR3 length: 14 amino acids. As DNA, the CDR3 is TGTGCCAGCAGCGAGCGGACAGGATCATATGGCTACACCTTC. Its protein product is CASSERTGSYGYTF.

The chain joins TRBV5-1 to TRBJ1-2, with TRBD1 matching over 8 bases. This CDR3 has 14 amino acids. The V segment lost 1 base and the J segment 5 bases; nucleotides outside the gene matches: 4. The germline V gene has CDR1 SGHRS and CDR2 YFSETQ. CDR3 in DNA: TGCGCCAGCAGCTTGTATGGACAGGGATATGGCTACACCTTC. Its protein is CASSLYGQGYGYTF.

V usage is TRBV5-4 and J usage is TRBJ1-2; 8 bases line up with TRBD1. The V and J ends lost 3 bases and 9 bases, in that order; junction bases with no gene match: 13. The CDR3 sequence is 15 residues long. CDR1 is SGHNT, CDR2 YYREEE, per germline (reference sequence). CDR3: CASSSRDRLQNRYTF. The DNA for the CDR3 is TGTGCCAGCAGCTCCCGGGACAGGCTGCAAAATCGCTACACCTTC.

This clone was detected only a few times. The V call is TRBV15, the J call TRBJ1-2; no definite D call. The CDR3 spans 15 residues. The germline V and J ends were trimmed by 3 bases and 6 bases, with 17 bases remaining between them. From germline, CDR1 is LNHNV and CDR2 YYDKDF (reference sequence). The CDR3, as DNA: TGTGCCACCAGCAGGACCTCGTCCGGGTTGAATGGCTACACCTTC. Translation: CATSRTSSGLNGYTF. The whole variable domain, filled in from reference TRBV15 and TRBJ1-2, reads DAMVIQNPRYQVTQFGKPVTLSCSQTLNHNVMYWYQQKSSQAPKLLFHYYDKDFNNEADTPDNFQSRRPNTSFCFLDIRSPGLGDTAMYLCATSRTSSGLNGYTFGSGTRLTVV.

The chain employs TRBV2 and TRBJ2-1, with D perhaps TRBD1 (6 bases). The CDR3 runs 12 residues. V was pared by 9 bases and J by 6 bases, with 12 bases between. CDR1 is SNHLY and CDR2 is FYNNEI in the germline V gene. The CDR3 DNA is TGTGCCAGAACAGGGCCCTTCAATGAGCAGTTCTTC. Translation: CARTGPFNEQFF.

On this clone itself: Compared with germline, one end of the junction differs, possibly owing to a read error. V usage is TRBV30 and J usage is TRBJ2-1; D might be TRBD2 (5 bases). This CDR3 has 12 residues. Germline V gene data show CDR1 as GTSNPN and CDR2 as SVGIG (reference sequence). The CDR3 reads CAWSVQTGPRVF. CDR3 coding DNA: TGTGCCTGGAGTGTACAGACTGGGCCGCGGGTCTTC.

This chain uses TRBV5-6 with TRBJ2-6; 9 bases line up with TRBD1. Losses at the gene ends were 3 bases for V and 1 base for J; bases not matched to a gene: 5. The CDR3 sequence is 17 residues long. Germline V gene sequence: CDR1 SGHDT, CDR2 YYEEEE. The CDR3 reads CASSWGTGRSGANVLTF. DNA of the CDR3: TGTGCCAGCAGCTGGGGGACAGGGAGGTCTGGGGCCAACGTCCTGACTTTC. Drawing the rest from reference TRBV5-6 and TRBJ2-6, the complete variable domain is DAGVTQSPTHLIKTRGQQVTLRCSPKSGHDTVSWYQQALGQGPQFIFQYYEEEERQRGNFPDRFSGHQFPNYSSELNVNALLLGDSALYLCASSWGTGRSGANVLTFGAGSRLTVL.

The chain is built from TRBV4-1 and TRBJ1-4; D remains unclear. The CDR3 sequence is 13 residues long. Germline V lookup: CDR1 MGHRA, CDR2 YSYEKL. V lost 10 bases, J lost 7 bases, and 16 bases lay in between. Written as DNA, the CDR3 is TGCGCCACAAGTCGGCTCAGGTCTGAAAAACTGTTTTTT. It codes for CATSRLRSEKLFF.

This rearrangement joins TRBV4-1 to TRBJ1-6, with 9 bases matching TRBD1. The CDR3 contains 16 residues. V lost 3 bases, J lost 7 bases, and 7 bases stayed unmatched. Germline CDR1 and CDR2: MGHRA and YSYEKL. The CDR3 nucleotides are TGCGCCAGCAGCCACGCCTACAGGGGGCGAAATTCACCCCTCCACTTT. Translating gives CASSHAYRGRNSPLHF.

The CDR3 is CASSYGGGRSSYEQYF. The DNA of the CDR3 is TGTGCCAGCAGTTACGGAGGCGGGAGGAGCTCCTACGAGCAGTACTTC. V gene TRBV6-5 combines with J gene TRBJ2-7; TRBD2 matches 8 bases. The CDR3 runs to 16 residues. Germline V gene data show CDR1 as MNHEY and CDR2 as SVGAGI. V lost 2 bases and J lost 0; bases outside the gene matches: 6.

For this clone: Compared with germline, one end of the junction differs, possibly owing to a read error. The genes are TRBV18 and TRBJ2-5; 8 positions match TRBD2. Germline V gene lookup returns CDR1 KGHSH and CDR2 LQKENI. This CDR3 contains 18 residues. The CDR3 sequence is CASSPPAIAGYYRETQYF. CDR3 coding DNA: TGTGCCAGCTCCCCACCCGCGATAGCGGGATATTATCGAGAGACCCAGTACTTC.

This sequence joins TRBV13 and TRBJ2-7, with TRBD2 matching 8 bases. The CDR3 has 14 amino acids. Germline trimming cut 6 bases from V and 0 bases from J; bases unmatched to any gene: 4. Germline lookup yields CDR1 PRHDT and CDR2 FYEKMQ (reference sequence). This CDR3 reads CASRKSGSSYEQYF. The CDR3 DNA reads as TGTGCCAGCAGGAAAAGCGGGAGCTCCTACGAGCAGTACTTC.

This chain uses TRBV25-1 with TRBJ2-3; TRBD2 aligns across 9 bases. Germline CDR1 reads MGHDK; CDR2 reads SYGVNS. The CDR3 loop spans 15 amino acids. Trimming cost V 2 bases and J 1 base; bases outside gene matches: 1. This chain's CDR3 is CASSERLAGTDTQYF. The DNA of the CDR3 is TGTGCCAGCAGTGAAAGACTAGCGGGCACAGATACGCAGTATTTT.

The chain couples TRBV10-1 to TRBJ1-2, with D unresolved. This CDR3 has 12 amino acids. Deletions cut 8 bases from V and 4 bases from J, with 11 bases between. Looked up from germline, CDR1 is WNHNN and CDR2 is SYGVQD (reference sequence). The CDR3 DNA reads TGCGCCAGCCAAAACCGGGGCTATGGCTACACCTTC. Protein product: CASQNRGYGYTF.

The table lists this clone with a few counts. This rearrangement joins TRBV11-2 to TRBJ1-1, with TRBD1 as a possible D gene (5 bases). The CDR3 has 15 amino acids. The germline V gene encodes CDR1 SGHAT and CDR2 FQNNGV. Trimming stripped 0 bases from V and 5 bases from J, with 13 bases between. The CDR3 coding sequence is TGTGCCAGCAGCTTAGAGCCGGGACTGGGAACTGAAGCTTTCTTT. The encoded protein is CASSLEPGLGTEAFF.